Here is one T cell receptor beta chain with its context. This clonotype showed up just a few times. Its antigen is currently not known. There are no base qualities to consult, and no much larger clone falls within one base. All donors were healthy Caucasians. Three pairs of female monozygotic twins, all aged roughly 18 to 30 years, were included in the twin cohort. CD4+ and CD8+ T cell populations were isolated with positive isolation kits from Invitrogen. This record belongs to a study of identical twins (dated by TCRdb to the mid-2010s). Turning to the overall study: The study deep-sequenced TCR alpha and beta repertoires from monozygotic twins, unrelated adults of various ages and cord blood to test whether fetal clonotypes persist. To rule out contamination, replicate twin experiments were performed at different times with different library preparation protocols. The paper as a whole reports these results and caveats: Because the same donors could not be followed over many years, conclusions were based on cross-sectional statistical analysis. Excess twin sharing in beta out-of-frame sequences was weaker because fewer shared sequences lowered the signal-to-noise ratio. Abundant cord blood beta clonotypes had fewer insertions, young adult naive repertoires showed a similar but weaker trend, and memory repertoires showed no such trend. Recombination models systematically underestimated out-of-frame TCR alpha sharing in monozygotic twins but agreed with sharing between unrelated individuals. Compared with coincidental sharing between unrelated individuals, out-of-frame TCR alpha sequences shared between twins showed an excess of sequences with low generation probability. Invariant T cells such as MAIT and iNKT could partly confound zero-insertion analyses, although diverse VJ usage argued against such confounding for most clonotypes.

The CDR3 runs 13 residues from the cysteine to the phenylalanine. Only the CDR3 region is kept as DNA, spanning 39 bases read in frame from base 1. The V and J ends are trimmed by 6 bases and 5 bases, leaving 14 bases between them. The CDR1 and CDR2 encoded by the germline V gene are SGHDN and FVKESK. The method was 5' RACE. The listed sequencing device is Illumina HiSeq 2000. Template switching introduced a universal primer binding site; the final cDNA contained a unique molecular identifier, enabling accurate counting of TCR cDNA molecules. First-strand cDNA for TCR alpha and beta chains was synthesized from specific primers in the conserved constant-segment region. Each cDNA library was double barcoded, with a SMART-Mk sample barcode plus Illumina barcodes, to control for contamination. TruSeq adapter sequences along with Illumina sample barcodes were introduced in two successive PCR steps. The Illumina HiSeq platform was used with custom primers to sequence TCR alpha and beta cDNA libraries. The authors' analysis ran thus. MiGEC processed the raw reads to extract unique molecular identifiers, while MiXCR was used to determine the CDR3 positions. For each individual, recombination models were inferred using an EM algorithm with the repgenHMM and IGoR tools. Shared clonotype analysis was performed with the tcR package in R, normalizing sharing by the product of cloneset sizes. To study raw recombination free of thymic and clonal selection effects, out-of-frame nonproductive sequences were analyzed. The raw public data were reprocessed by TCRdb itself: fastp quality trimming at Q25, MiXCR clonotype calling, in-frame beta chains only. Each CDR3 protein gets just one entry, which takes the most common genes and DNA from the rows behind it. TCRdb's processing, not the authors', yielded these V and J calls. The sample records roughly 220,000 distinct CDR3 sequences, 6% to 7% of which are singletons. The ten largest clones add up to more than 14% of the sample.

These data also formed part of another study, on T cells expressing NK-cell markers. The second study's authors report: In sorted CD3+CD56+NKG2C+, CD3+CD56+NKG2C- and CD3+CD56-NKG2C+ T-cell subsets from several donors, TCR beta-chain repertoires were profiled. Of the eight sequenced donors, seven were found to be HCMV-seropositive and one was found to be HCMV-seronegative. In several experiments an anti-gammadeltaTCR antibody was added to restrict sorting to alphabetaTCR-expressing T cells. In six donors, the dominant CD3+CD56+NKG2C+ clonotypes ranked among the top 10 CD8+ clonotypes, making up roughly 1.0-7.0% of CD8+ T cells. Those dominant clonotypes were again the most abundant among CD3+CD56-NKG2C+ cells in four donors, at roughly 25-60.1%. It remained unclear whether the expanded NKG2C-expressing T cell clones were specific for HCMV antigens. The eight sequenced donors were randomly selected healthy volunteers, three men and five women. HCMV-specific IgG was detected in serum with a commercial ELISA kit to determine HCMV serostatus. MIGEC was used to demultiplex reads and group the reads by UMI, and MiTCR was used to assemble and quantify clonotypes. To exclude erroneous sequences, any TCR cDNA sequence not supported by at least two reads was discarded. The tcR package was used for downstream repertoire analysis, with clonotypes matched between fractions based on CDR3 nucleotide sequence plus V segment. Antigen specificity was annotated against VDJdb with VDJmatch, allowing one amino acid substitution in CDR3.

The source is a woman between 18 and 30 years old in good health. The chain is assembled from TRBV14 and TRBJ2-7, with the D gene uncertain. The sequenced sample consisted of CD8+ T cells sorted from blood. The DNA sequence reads TGTGCCAGCAGTCGTCAAAATCAGAACGAGCAGTACTTC. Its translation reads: CASSRQNQNEQYF.